This TCR beta chain was captured by sequencing in a study of cytomegalovirus exposure and HLA in healthy donors. Overall study: The early release's HLA-typed donors yielded 78 million or so unique TCRs. General study results and limits: Some V segments, including TRBV6-2 and TRBV6-3, were excluded as indistinguishable.

This clone was counted a single time. The antigen is unknown. Use of 60 Vbeta and 13 Jbeta primers characterized the PCR. TCRdb's copy holds only in-frame clones and misses some; the assay was immunoSEQ multiplex PCR. The sample shows around 65,000 clones, around 72% of them seen only once. The CDR3 has 15 residues. CDR1 SEHNR and CDR2 FQNEAQ come from the germline V gene (reference sequence). Germline trimming cut 4 bases from V and 6 bases from J; bases unmatched to any gene: 9. This clonotype was obtained from a man in his forties or fifties in good health and CMV-seropositive. Material: PBMCs. The chain carries TRBV7-9 and TRBJ2-1; 7 bases match TRBD1. The CDR3 here is CASSYRQGAINEQFF. In DNA, the CDR3 is TGTGCCAGCAGCTACCGACAGGGAGCTATCAATGAGCAGTTCTTC.